One sample yielded the 19 T cell receptor beta chains listed below, sequenced in a study of T cells after posttransplantation cyclophosphamide. The protocol was immunoSEQ multiplex PCR, while the TCRdb copy is restricted to in-frame clones and leaves out a portion. The sample lists about 47,000 clones; 90% to 95% were seen once. The specimen was PBMCs. All receptors come from a woman in her thirties in good health and a related stem cell transplant donor.

The rearrangement links TRBV7-6 to TRBJ2-1; 7 bases are shared with TRBD1. J was trimmed by 5 bases and V by 3 bases; bases with no gene match: 1. Germline CDR1 and CDR2: SGHVS and FNYEAQ. The CDR3 is 13 residues long. The chain's CDR3 is CASSLTGNNEQFF. CDR3 sequence (DNA): TGTGCCAGCAGCTTGACAGGGAACAATGAGCAGTTCTTC.

The chain recombines TRBV6-5 with TRBJ1-1; D unresolved. Germline CDR1 and CDR2: MNHEY and SVGAGI. Trimming shortened V by 6 bases and J by 1 base, and 12 bases separated the two germline ends. The CDR3 runs to 14 residues. The CDR3: CASRPDLWNTEAFF. The CDR3, as DNA: TGTGCCAGCAGACCCGACTTATGGAACACTGAAGCTTTCTTT.

The rearrangement joins TRBV19 to TRBJ2-3; the D gene is possibly TRBD2 (5 bases). Germline lookup yields CDR1 LNHDA and CDR2 SQIVND (reference sequence). Trimming pared 0 bases from V and 7 bases from J, leaving 14 bases between. CDR3 size: 15 residues. In nucleotides, the CDR3 is TGTGCCAGTAGTATAGATGTGGGAGCGTTGCATACGCAGTATTTT. Its translation: CASSIDVGALHTQYF.

The chain joins TRBV5-1 to TRBJ1-4, with a weak D call TRBD1 (5 bases). Germline V lookup: CDR1 SGHRS, CDR2 YFSETQ. The CDR3 runs to 16 residues. Trimming shortened V by 8 bases and J by 5 bases, and 22 bases separated the two germline ends. In nucleotides, the CDR3 is TGCGCCAGGGCGACAATTCGGGAGCAGGGAAATGAAAAACTGTTTTTT. Translating it yields CARATIREQGNEKLFF.

The chain is built from TRBV7-8 and TRBJ1-5; D ambiguous. Germline CDR1 SGHVS, CDR2 FQNEAQ. The CDR3 consists of 15 residues. V was trimmed by 3 bases and J by 4 bases, leaving 13 bases between them. CDR3 sequence: CASSFLPRGNQPQHF. The DNA of the CDR3 is TGTGCCAGCAGCTTTCTACCGAGAGGGAATCAGCCCCAGCATTTT.

The J gene is TRBJ1-1, the V gene TRBV18; the D gene is possibly TRBD1 (5 bases). Germline V lookup: CDR1 KGHSH, CDR2 LQKENI. V shed 6 bases and J shed 5 bases, with 19 bases lying between them. CDR3 length equals 15 residues. The CDR3 sequence is CASSRNGGDWTEAFF. The CDR3 region has the DNA TGTGCCAGCTCTCGGAACGGAGGGGACTGGACTGAAGCTTTCTTT.

The chain uses TRBV30 and TRBJ1-1, with D possibly being TRBD1 (5 bases). Trimming left V 5 bases short and J 6 bases short, with 13 bases between. Per germline, CDR1 GTSNPN and CDR2 SVGIG (reference sequence). This CDR3 comprises 12 residues. The CDR3 DNA reads TGTGCCTGGGTCAGGGTTAAAGCTGAAGCTTTCTTT. Residues: CAWVRVKAEAFF. Filled out from reference TRBV30 and TRBJ1-1, the complete variable domain reads SQTIHQWPATLVQPVGSPLSLECTVEGTSNPNLYWYRQAAGRGLQLLFYSVGIGQISSEVPQNLSASRPQDRQFILSSKKLLLSDSGFYLCAWVRVKAEAFFGQGTRLTVV.

V gene TRBV5-4 combines with J gene TRBJ1-4; D is undetermined. This CDR3 has 19 residues. Germline V gene lookup returns CDR1 SGHNT and CDR2 YYREEE (reference sequence). V was pared by 4 bases and J by 1 base, with 23 bases between. The CDR3 sequence: CASSLGPLLSGVTNEKLFF. DNA for the CDR3: TGTGCCAGCAGCCTAGGCCCCCTCCTCTCCGGGGTAACTAATGAAAAACTGTTTTTT.

The chain is built from TRBV7-2 and TRBJ1-1, with D possibly TRBD1 on 6 matching bases. The CDR3 has 14 residues. V was shortened by 1 base and J by 10 bases, with 16 bases between the two germline ends. CDR1 and CDR2 (germline): SGHTA, FQGNSA. In DNA form, the CDR3 reads TGTGCCAGCAGCTTAGGGGGACAAGGGGTGAGAGCTTTCTTT. Its protein product is CASSLGGQGVRAFF.

DNA of the CDR3: TGTGCCAGCAAACTTAGCGGGGGGGCCGAGACCCAGTACTTC. It is translated as CASKLSGGAETQYF. This chain uses TRBV25-1 with TRBJ2-5; 11 nucleotides align to TRBD2. Germline CDR1 MGHDK, CDR2 SYGVNS. The CDR3 contains 14 residues. Trimming removed 7 bases from V and 5 bases from J; junction bases left unmatched: 6.

With respect to this clone: An end of the junction differs from the germline gene, which may be a read error. V and J are TRBV27 and TRBJ1-6; no firm D call. From germline, CDR1 is MNHEY and CDR2 SMNVEV (reference sequence). The CDR3 totals 13 residues. This CDR3 is CASSFSSSSPPHF. The CDR3 DNA is TGTGCCAGCAGTTTTTCCTCCAGTTCACCCCCCCACTTT.

This chain joins TRBV27 and TRBJ2-7; tentatively, D is TRBD2 (7 bases). The ends were cut back, 2 bases at V and 3 bases at J, with 11 bases in the middle. Germline V gene sequence: CDR1 MNHEY, CDR2 SMNVEV (reference sequence). CDR3 length equals 14 residues. The DNA of the CDR3 is TGTGCCAGCAGTTTAGCGGGGGCAATCTACGAGCAGTACTTC. Translated: CASSLAGAIYEQYF.

This sequence joins TRBV7-9 and TRBJ2-7; D is possibly TRBD1 (6 bases). This CDR3 region has 15 residues. V was trimmed by 3 bases and J by 1 base, leaving 13 bases between them. Germline CDR1 and CDR2: SEHNR and FQNEAQ (reference sequence). CDR3 amino acids: CASSLGQGISYEQYF. CDR3 bases: TGTGCCAGCAGCTTGGGGCAGGGGATTTCCTACGAGCAGTACTTC.

The genes are TRBV4-3 and TRBJ2-1, with 9 nucleotides matching TRBD1. CDR1 is LGHNA, CDR2 YSLEER, per germline. V shed 0 bases and J 1 base; nucleotides not matched to a gene: 1. This CDR3 has 16 amino acids. CDR3 amino acids: CASSQEGQGSYNEQFF. The CDR3 bases are TGCGCCAGCAGCCAAGAAGGACAGGGGTCCTACAATGAGCAGTTCTTC.

The rearrangement links TRBV6-1 to TRBJ2-7; TRBD2 might be the D (6 bases). The V gene's germline CDR1 is MNHNS and CDR2 SASEGT. The ends were cut back, 2 bases at V and 6 bases at J, with 17 bases in the middle. The CDR3 covers 15 residues. CDR3 in amino acids: CASSEPRDLPLEQYF. The CDR3 DNA reads TGTGCCAGCAGTGAACCCCGGGACTTACCCCTCGAGCAGTACTTC.

The chain recombines TRBV5-6 with TRBJ2-2, with D perhaps TRBD2 (5 bases). Trimming left V 6 bases short and J 8 bases short, with 14 bases between. The CDR3 extends over 13 amino acids. The germline gives CDR1 SGHDT, CDR2 YYEEEE. CDR3 amino acids: CASTPRGLGELFF. The CDR3 DNA sequence: TGTGCCAGCACCCCTCGGGGATTGGGGGAGCTGTTTTTT.

This clone was picked up a small number of times. The chain uses TRBV6-5 and TRBJ1-6; possibly TRBD1 for D (6 bases). V lost 5 bases, J lost 9 bases, and 17 bases lay in between. CDR3 length equals 15 residues. The germline gives CDR1 MNHEY, CDR2 SVGAGI. The CDR3 here is CASSPGQLQGSPLHF. The CDR3 DNA reads as TGTGCCAGCAGTCCCGGACAGCTCCAAGGTTCACCCCTCCACTTT.

The V and J genes are TRBV9 and TRBJ1-2; D ambiguous. Germline V gene sequence: CDR1 SGDLS, CDR2 YYNGEE. V was shortened by 1 base and J by 0 bases, with 4 bases between the two germline ends. This CDR3 comprises 13 residues. In DNA form, the CDR3 reads TGTGCCAGCAGCGTATACACTAACTATGGCTACACCTTC. This codes for CASSVYTNYGYTF. The variable domain in full, completed from reference TRBV9 and TRBJ1-2, reads DSGVTQTPKHLITATGQRVTLRCSPRSGDLSVYWYQQSLDQGLQFLIQYYNGEERAKGNILERFSAQQFPDLHSELNLSSLELGDSALYFCASSVYTNYGYTFGSGTRLTVV.

The rearrangement uses TRBV7-8 and TRBJ2-1; 9 positions match TRBD2. With V trimmed by 4 bases and J by 6 bases, 16 bases remained unmatched. The germline V gene encodes CDR1 SGHVS and CDR2 FQNEAQ. CDR3 length: 18 amino acids. The DNA of the CDR3 is TGTGCCAGCAGCTCCCCGCGGGGGGCGGGAGGGCGCTTCAATGAGCAGTTCTTC. It codes for CASSSPRGAGGRFNEQFF.